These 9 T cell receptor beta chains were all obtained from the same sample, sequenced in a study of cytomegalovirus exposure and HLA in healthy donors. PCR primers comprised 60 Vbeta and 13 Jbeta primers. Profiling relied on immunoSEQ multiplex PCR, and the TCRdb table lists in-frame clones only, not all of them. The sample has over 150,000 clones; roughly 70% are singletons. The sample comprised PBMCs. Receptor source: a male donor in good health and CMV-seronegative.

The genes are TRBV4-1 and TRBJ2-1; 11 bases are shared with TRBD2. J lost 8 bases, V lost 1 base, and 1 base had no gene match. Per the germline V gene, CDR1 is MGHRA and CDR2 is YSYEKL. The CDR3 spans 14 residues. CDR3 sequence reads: CASSQVAGGDEQFF. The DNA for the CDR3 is TGCGCCAGCAGCCAAGTAGCGGGAGGGGATGAGCAGTTCTTC.

CDR3 in DNA: TGTGCCAGCTCACCAATCCCAGCGGGAGGGGGCCCAAGGTCCTACAATGAGCAGTTCTTC. Its translation is CASSPIPAGGGPRSYNEQFF. The V gene is TRBV18, the J gene TRBJ2-1; 10 bases map to TRBD2. J gave up 1 base and V 2 bases, and 14 bases lay outside the gene matches. The CDR3 totals 20 residues. CDR1 is KGHSH and CDR2 is LQKENI in the germline V gene.

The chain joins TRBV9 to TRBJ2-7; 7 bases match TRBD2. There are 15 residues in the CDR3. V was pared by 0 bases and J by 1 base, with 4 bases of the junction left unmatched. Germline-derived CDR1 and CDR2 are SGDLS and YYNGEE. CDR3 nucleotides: TGTGCCAGCAGCGTAGGCGGGAGCGCATCCTACGAGCAGTACTTC. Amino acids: CASSVGGSASYEQYF.

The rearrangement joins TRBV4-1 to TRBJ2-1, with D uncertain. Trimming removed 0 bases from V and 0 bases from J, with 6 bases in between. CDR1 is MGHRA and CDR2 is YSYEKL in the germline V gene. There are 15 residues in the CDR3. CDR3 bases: TGCGCCAGCAGCCAAGACGGTAACTCCTACAATGAGCAGTTCTTC. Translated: CASSQDGNSYNEQFF.

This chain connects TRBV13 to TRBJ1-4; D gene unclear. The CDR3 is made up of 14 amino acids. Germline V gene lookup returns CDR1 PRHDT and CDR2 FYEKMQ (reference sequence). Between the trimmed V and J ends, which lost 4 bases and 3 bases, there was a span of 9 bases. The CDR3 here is CASSSRGSNEKLFF. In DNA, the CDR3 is TGTGCCAGCAGCTCCCGAGGGTCTAATGAAAAACTGTTTTTT.

CDR3 DNA sequence: TGCAGCGTTGCTCCTTCGACAGGGCGCACAGATACGCAGTATTTT. Translating it yields CSVAPSTGRTDTQYF. The genes are TRBV29-1 and TRBJ2-3; 7 bases are a match to TRBD1. V shed 4 bases and J 1 base; nucleotides not matched to a gene: 8. The germline gives CDR1 SQVTM, CDR2 ANQGSEA. The CDR3 is made up of 15 amino acids.

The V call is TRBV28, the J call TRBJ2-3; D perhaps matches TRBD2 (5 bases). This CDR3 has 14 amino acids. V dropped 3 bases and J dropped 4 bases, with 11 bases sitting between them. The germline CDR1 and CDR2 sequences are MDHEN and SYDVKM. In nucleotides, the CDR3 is TGTGCCAGCAGTTTCGCCGGGGAACCAGATACGCAGTATTTT. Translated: CASSFAGEPDTQYF. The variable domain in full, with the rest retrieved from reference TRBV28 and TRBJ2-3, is DVKVTQSSRYLVKRTGEKVFLECVQDMDHENMFWYRQDPGLGLRLIYFSYDVKMKEKGDIPEGYSVSREKKERFSLILESASTNQTSMYLCASSFAGEPDTQYFGPGTRLTVL.

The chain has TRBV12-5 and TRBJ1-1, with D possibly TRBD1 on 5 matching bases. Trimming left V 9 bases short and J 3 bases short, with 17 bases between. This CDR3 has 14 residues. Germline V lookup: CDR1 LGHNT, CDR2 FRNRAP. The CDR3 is CASSLMGGDTEAFF. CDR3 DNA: TGTGCTAGCTCCCTTATGGGGGGGGACACTGAAGCTTTCTTT.

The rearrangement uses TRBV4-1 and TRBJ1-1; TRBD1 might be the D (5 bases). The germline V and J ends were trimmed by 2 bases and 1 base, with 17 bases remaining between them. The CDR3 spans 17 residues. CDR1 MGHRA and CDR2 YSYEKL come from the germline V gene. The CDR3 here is CASSQLRLRQRNTEAFF. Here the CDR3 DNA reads TGCGCCAGCAGCCAACTCCGTCTGCGACAGAGGAACACTGAAGCTTTCTTT.